This TCR beta chain was observed in a study of regulatory T cells in long-lasting Graves disease. To make TCR beta libraries, researchers used iRepertoire HTBI primers and Arm-PCR of CDR3 regions. TCRdb ran MiXCR on the multiplex PCR reads and lists one entry per CDR3 protein. The table has approximately 440,000 distinct CDR3 sequences, around 15% seen once. The time point here: newly diagnosed GD, antithyroid drugs for less than 3 months. Scientists built the TCR library using RNA that was extracted from PBMCs. Germline CDR1 SGHRS, CDR2 YFSETQ. Trimming left V 3 bases short and J 7 bases short, with 22 bases between. The CDR3 totals 17 residues. The same data also contributed to another study, on T cells in Graves' hyperthyroidism and ophthalmopathy.

Sequenced material: peripheral blood mononuclear cells (PBMCs), taken at new diagnosis, from a patient treated with antithyroid drugs. This TCR was sampled from a man aged 40-49 years with Graves disease. The chain recombines TRBV5-1 with TRBJ2-2; D remains unclear. In DNA, the CDR3 is TGCGCCAGCAGCTCTTCAGGCCGTAGGCTTATAGGCGGGGAGCTGTTTTTT. Amino acid sequence: CASSSSGRRLIGGELFF.